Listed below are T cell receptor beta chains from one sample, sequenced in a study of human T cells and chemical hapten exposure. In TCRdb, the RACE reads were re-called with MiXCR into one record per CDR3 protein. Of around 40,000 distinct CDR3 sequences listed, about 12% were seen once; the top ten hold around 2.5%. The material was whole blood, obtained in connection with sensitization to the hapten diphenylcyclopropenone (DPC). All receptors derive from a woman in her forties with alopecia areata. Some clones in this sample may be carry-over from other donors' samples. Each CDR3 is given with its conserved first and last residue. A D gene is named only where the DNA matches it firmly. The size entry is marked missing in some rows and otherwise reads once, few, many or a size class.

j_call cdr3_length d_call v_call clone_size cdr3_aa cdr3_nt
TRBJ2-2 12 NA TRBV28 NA CASGKNTGELFF TGTGCCAGCGGCAAGAACACCGGGGAGCTGTTTTTT
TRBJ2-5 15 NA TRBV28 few CASSLSRAGVETQYF TGTGCCAGCAGTTTATCCCGGGCAGGGGTAGAGACCCAGTACTTC
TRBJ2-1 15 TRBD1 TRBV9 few CASSPGQGAYNEQFF TGTGCCAGCAGCCCGGGACAGGGGGCCTACAATGAGCAGTTCTTC
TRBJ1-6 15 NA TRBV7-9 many CASSSLSSYNSPLHF TGTGCCAGCAGCTCGCTGAGCTCCTATAATTCACCCCTCCACTTT
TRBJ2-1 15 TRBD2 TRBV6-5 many CASSLRLAGYNEQFF TGTGCCAGCAGCCTAAGACTAGCGGGGTACAATGAGCAGTTCTTC
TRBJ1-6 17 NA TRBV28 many CASTTAAAGANNSPLHF TGTGCCAGCACTACCGCGGCGGCAGGAGCTAATAATTCACCCCTCCACTTT
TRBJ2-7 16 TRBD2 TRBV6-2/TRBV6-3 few CASIQVPSGKTYEQYF TGTGCCAGCATCCAGGTCCCTAGCGGGAAAACCTACGAGCAGTACTTC
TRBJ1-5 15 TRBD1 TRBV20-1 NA CSAREHRGKWQPQHF TGCAGTGCTAGAGAACACAGGGGAAAATGGCAGCCCCAGCATTTT
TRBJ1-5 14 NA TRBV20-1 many CSAQNGGRNQPQHF TGCAGTGCTCAGAACGGGGGCCGGAATCAGCCCCAGCATTTT
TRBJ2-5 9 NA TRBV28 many CASSFPLLF TGTGCCAGCAGTTTCCCCCTTCTCTTC
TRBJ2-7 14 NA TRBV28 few CASSVARMSYEQYF TGTGCCAGCAGCGTGGCTAGGATGTCCTACGAGCAGTACTTC
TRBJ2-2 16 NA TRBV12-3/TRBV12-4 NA CASSPRRAANTGELFF TGTGCCAGCAGTCCTAGGAGAGCCGCGAACACCGGGGAGCTGTTTTTT
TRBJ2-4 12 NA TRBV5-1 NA CASSLDDDIQYF TGCGCCAGCAGCTTGGATGATGACATTCAGTACTTC
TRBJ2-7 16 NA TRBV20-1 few CSARDPWTDEVNEQYF TGCAGTGCTAGAGATCCCTGGACAGACGAAGTGAACGAGCAGTACTTC
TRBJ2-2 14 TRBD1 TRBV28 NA CATSRGRGTGELFF TGTGCCACCTCCAGGGGGCGCGGGACCGGGGAGCTGTTTTTT
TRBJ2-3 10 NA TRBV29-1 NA CSVGSDTQYF TGCAGCGTTGGGTCAGATACGCAGTATTTT
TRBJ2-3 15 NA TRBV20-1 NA CSASRRDIGTDTQYF TGCAGTGCTAGCAGACGGGACATTGGAACAGATACGCAGTATTTT
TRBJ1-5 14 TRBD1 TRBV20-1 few CSAPGGGLMQPQHF TGCAGTGCCCCAGGGGGGGGTTTAATGCAGCCCCAGCATTTT
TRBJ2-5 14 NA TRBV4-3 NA CASSQDGYQETQYF TGCGCCAGCAGCCAAGACGGATACCAAGAGACCCAGTACTTC
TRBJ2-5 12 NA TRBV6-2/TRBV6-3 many CASRGIEETQYF TGTGCCAGCAGGGGAATAGAAGAGACCCAGTACTTC
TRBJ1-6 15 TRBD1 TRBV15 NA CATSRWTGPNSPLHF TGTGCCACCAGCAGGTGGACAGGCCCTAATTCACCCCTCCACTTT
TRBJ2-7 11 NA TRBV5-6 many CASSWLGEQYF TGTGCCAGCAGCTGGCTTGGGGAGCAGTACTTC
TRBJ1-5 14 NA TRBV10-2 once CASSVGPSNQPQHF TGCGCCAGCAGTGTGGGACCTAGCAATCAGCCCCAGCATTTT
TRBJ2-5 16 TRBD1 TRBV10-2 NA CASSEPRGQGQETQYF TGCGCCAGCAGTGAGCCGAGAGGACAGGGGCAGGAGACCCAGTACTTC
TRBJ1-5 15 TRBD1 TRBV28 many CASSLGQGSNQPQHF TGTGCCAGCAGTTTAGGACAGGGTAGCAATCAGCCCCAGCATTTT
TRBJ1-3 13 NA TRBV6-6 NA CASSYDSGNTIYF TGTGCCAGCAGTTACGACTCTGGAAACACCATATATTTT
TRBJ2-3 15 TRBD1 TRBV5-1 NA CASSSRDRDTDTQYF TGCGCCAGCAGCTCCCGGGACAGGGACACAGATACGCAGTATTTT
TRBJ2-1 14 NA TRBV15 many CATSREYSYNEQFF TGTGCCACCAGCAGGGAGTACTCCTACAATGAGCAGTTCTTC
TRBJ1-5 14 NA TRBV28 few CASSSGNDNQPQHF TGTGCCAGCAGTTCAGGGAATGACAATCAGCCCCAGCATTTT
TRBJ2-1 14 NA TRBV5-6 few CASSSGLGQGEQFF TGTGCCAGCAGCTCAGGACTAGGTCAGGGGGAGCAGTTCTTC
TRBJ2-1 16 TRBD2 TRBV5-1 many CASAPTLGRGDNEQFF TGCGCCAGCGCCCCAACGCTGGGTCGGGGGGACAATGAGCAGTTCTTC
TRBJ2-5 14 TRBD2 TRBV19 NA CASGLAGAGETQYF TGTGCCAGTGGACTAGCGGGGGCAGGAGAGACCCAGTACTTC
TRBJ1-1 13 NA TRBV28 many CASSFPGNTEAFF TGTGCCAGCAGTTTTCCCGGAAACACTGAAGCTTTCTTT
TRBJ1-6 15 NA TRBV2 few CASRSPGDYNSPLHF TGTGCCAGCAGATCGCCGGGAGATTATAATTCACCCCTCCACTTT
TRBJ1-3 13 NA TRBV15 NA CATSRDSGNTIYF TGTGCCACCAGCAGAGATTCTGGAAACACCATATATTTT
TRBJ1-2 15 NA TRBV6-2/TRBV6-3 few CASRQRGLINYGYTF TGTGCCAGCAGACAACGGGGACTGATCAACTATGGCTACACCTTC
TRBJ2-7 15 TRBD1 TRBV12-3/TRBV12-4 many CASSAHDRAGYEQYF TGTGCCAGCAGTGCTCACGACAGGGCCGGGTACGAGCAGTACTTC
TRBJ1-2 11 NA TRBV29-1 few CSVERVEGYTF TGCAGCGTTGAGAGGGTAGAAGGCTACACCTTC
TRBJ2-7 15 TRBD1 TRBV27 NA CASSSRTGSPYEQYF TGTGCCAGCAGTTCTAGGACAGGGAGCCCCTACGAGCAGTACTTC
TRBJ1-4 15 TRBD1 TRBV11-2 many CASSLGPGQLEKLFF TGTGCCAGCAGCTTAGGGCCGGGACAGCTTGAAAAACTGTTTTTT
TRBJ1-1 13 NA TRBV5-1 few CASKEQDNTEAFF TGCGCCAGCAAGGAGCAGGACAACACTGAAGCTTTCTTT
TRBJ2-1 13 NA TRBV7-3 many CASSSGASFEQFF TGTGCCAGCAGCTCCGGGGCTAGTTTTGAGCAGTTCTTC
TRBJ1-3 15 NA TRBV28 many CASNTPAVLGNTIYF TGTGCCAGCAACACCCCGGCAGTTTTGGGAAACACCATATATTTT
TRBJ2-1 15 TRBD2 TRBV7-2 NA CASSWAGGPPNEQFF TGTGCCAGCAGCTGGGCGGGGGGCCCACCCAATGAGCAGTTCTTC
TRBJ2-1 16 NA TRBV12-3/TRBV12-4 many CASTFLLRGAGGEQFF TGTGCCAGCACCTTCTTATTACGGGGGGCCGGAGGTGAGCAGTTCTTC
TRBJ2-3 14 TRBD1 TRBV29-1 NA CSMTGTYRGDTQYF TGCAGCATGACCGGGACTTACAGGGGGGATACGCAGTATTTT
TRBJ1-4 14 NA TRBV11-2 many CASSTGARGEKLFF TGTGCCAGCAGCACCGGGGCCAGGGGTGAAAAACTGTTTTTT
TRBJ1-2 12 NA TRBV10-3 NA CAISESKESYTF TGTGCCATCAGTGAGTCGAAGGAAAGCTACACCTTC
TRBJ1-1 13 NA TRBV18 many CASSPQGDTEAFF TGTGCCAGCTCACCACAGGGAGACACTGAAGCTTTCTTT
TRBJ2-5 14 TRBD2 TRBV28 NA CASSKRGQQETQYF TGTGCCAGCAGTAAGCGGGGGCAGCAAGAGACCCAGTACTTC
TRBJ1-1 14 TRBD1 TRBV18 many CASSSTGSNTEAFF TGTGCCAGCTCGTCGACAGGGTCGAACACTGAAGCTTTCTTT
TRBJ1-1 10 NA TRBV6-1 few CATRGLVAFF TGTGCCACTCGAGGACTAGTGGCTTTCTTT